Following are 6 T cell receptor beta chains from one sample sequenced in a study of cytomegalovirus exposure and HLA in healthy donors. Researchers ran the PCR with 60 Vbeta and 13 Jbeta primers. The data were produced by immunoSEQ multiplex PCR, yet TCRdb's version contains in-frame clones alone and is incomplete. The data hold about 160,000 clones, with 75% to 80% observed a single time. The sample comprised PBMCs. These receptors were taken from a woman aged 45-59 years in good health and CMV-seropositive.

V usage is TRBV9 and J usage is TRBJ2-1, with a possible D match to TRBD1 (6 bases). Germline CDR1 is SGDLS and CDR2 is YYNGEE. The V end lost 4 bases, the J end lost 7 bases, and 18 bases lay between the germline ends. The CDR3 has 15 residues. CDR3 amino acids: CASSPRQVKENEQFF. In DNA form, the CDR3 reads TGTGCCAGCAGCCCAAGACAGGTGAAGGAGAATGAGCAGTTCTTC.

This clone was seen a single time. The rearrangement uses TRBV2 and TRBJ2-3, with 10 bases matching TRBD1. CDR3 size: 14 residues. V lost 6 bases to trimming and J lost 5 bases; unmatched junction nucleotides: 5. The germline V gene has CDR1 SNHLY and CDR2 FYNNEI. The CDR3 spells CASSRGQGGDTQYF. In DNA form, the CDR3 reads TGTGCCAGCAGCCGCGGACAGGGGGGAGATACGCAGTATTTT.

The V and J genes are TRBV11-3 and TRBJ2-1; 7 bases map to TRBD2. The CDR3 is made up of 14 amino acids. J gave up 10 bases and V 4 bases, and 10 bases lay outside the gene matches. Germline V lookup: CDR1 SGHNT, CDR2 YENEEA. CDR3 sequence: CASSSSGVSGEQFF. CDR3 bases: TGTGCCAGCAGCTCAAGCGGGGTAAGCGGCGAGCAGTTCTTC. Drawing the rest from reference TRBV11-3 and TRBJ2-1, the complete variable domain is EAGVVQSPRYKIIEKKQPVAFWCNPISGHNTLYWYLQNLGQGPELLIRYENEEAVDDSQLPKDRFSAERLKGVDSTLKIQPAELGDSAVYLCASSSSGVSGEQFFGPGTRLTVL.

V is TRBV5-5 and J is TRBJ1-2; weak D call: TRBD1 (5 bases). Looked up from germline, CDR1 is SGHKS and CDR2 is YYEKEE (reference sequence). Trimming left V 1 base short and J 8 bases short, with 15 bases between. The CDR3 has 14 amino acids. CDR3 residues: CASSLLGGAGGYTF. As DNA, the CDR3 is TGTGCCAGCAGCTTGTTAGGAGGGGCTGGGGGCTACACCTTC.

V usage is TRBV11-2 and J usage is TRBJ2-7; no clear D. Germline V gene sequence: CDR1 SGHAT, CDR2 FQNNGV. Trimming pared 1 base from V and 2 bases from J, leaving 6 bases between. This CDR3 contains 13 residues. The CDR3: CASSLVAPYEQYF. For the CDR3, the DNA is TGTGCCAGCAGCTTAGTGGCTCCCTACGAGCAGTACTTC. The whole variable domain, remainder taken from reference TRBV11-2 and TRBJ2-7, is EAGVAQSPRYKIIEKRQSVAFWCNPISGHATLYWYQQILGQGPKLLIQFQNNGVVDDSQLPKDRFSAERLKGVDSTLKIQPAKLEDSAVYLCASSLVAPYEQYFGPGTRLTVT.

The chain couples TRBV5-4 to TRBJ1-2, with 7 bases that match TRBD1. CDR3 size: 16 residues. Unmatched junction bases numbered 8, after V lost 3 bases and J lost 0 bases. The germline CDR1 and CDR2 sequences are SGHNT and YYREEE (reference sequence). CDR3 DNA: TGTGCCAGCAGCTCCGACAGGGCGAGAGCTAACTATGGCTACACCTTC. It specifies CASSSDRARANYGYTF.